These 19 T cell receptor beta chains were all obtained from the same sample, sequenced in a study of blood T cells in healthy people across ages. Then a second PCR, running about 6 to 12 cycles, was carried out with a sample-barcoded 5' primer and a J-beta primer mix. MiXCR, run by TCRdb on the 5' RACE reads, gives a single entry per CDR3 protein. In the table there are almost 800,000 distinct CDR3 sequences, roughly 64% of which are singletons. The specimen sequenced was blood. The receptors were gathered from a man aged 30 to 45 in good health.

This clonotype was recorded at least ten times. CDR3 DNA: TGTGCCATCAGTGAGTCAGGGGAGACCCAGTACTTC. Its translation is CAISESGETQYF. V and J are TRBV10-3 and TRBJ2-5; D unresolved. This CDR3 comprises 12 residues. CDR1 and CDR2 (germline): ENHRY, SYGVKD. V lost 0 bases and J 5 bases, leaving 4 bases between the germline ends.

This rearrangement joins TRBV7-8 to TRBJ2-1; 10 bases are shared with TRBD1. The DNA end lines up better with TRBJ2-7; the J call may be wrong. Looked up from germline, CDR1 is SGHVS and CDR2 is FQNEAQ. The CDR3 is 16 amino acids. CDR3 loop: CASSYTTGGSYNEQYF. The DNA for the CDR3 is TGTGCCAGCAGCTACACGACAGGGGGCTCCTACAATGAGCAGTACTTC.

The gene calls are TRBV3-1 and TRBJ1-2, with a weak D call TRBD1 (5 bases). V gave up 4 bases and J gave up 8 bases, with 14 bases separating them. This CDR3 is 13 amino acids long. The germline gives CDR1 LGHDT, CDR2 YNNKEL (reference sequence). The CDR3, as DNA: TGTGCCAGCAGCCCAGGGACTCCTAGGGGCTACACCTTC. This encodes CASSPGTPRGYTF. The variable domain in full, completed from reference TRBV3-1 and TRBJ1-2, reads DTAVSQTPKYLVTQMGNDKSIKCEQNLGHDTMYWYKQDSKKFLKIMFSYNNKELIINETVPNRFSPKSPDKAHLNLHINSLELGDSAVYFCASSPGTPRGYTFGSGTRLTVV.

The chain is built from TRBV20-1 and TRBJ2-7; D gene ambiguous. The CDR3 consists of 13 residues. V dropped 0 bases and J dropped 2 bases, with 8 bases sitting between them. Germline V gene sequence: CDR1 DFQATT, CDR2 SNEGSKA (reference sequence). The chain's CDR3 is CSARDYRAYEQYF. For the CDR3, the DNA is TGCAGTGCTAGAGATTATAGGGCCTACGAGCAGTACTTC.

The table lists this clonotype with a count of one. The genes are TRBV7-2 and TRBJ2-1, with TRBD1 matching over 10 bases. With 5 bases clipped from V and 6 bases from J, the junction kept 10 bases outside the gene matches. Germline lookup yields CDR1 SGHTA and CDR2 FQGNSA. The CDR3 is 16 residues long. The CDR3 nucleotides are TGTGCCAGCAGCCTCATGAGGGGACAGGGGCTCAATGAGCAGTTCTTC. The encoded protein is CASSLMRGQGLNEQFF.

This chain links TRBV6-5 with TRBJ2-2; D is perhaps TRBD1 (6 bases). The CDR3 is 14 residues long. Trimming cost V 6 bases and J 2 bases, with 10 bases left between them. Germline CDR1 is MNHEY and CDR2 is SVGAGI. CDR3 sequence (DNA): TGTGCCAGCAGAAAGGACAGAAACACCGGGGAGCTGTTTTTT. It specifies CASRKDRNTGELFF.

The chain combines TRBV20-1 with TRBJ2-1, with TRBD1 as a possible D gene (5 bases). V lost 3 bases and J 10 bases, leaving 16 bases between the germline ends. The V gene's germline CDR1 is DFQATT and CDR2 SNEGSKA (reference sequence). CDR3 length: 13 amino acids. The CDR3 sequence: CSASGHQGEEQFF. In nucleotides, the CDR3 is TGCAGTGCTAGTGGTCACCAGGGCGAAGAGCAGTTCTTC.

V and J are TRBV20-1 and TRBJ2-1; 8 nucleotides line up with TRBD2. V was clipped by 3 bases and J by 9 bases; unmatched bases: 10. The germline CDR1 and CDR2 sequences are DFQATT and SNEGSKA (reference sequence). The CDR3 loop spans 14 amino acids. Written as DNA, the CDR3 is TGCAGTGCTAGTTCCAGCGGGGGACCCCCTGAGCAGTTCTTC. It encodes CSASSSGGPPEQFF.

The genes are TRBV10-3 and TRBJ2-1; D may correspond to TRBD1 or TRBD2 (5 bases each). The V end lost 11 bases, the J end lost 5 bases, and 13 bases lay between the germline ends. Germline CDR1 is ENHRY and CDR2 is SYGVKD. This CDR3 has 12 residues. The CDR3 nucleotides read TGTGCCTCCCGGGACCCTAACAATGAGCAGTTCTTC. Translating gives CASRDPNNEQFF.

The chain couples TRBV28 to TRBJ1-2; no definite D call. CDR3 size: 13 residues. CDR1 MDHEN and CDR2 SYDVKM come from the germline V gene. CDR3 in amino acids: CVSRNYTAPGYTF. The CDR3 DNA reads as TGTGTCAGTCGAAATTACACCGCCCCAGGCTACACCTTC.

This clonotype was observed at least ten times. The gene calls are TRBV27 and TRBJ1-4; D is perhaps TRBD1 (6 bases). The germline V gene has CDR1 MNHEY and CDR2 SMNVEV (reference sequence). Deletions cut 6 bases from V and 5 bases from J, with 16 bases between. The CDR3 spans 15 residues. As DNA, the CDR3 is TGTGCCAGCAGCGATCAACAGGGAGGAAATGAAAAACTGTTTTTT. Translation: CASSDQQGGNEKLFF.

The chain employs TRBV10-3 and TRBJ2-7, with TRBD2 identical over 7 bases. Looked up from germline, CDR1 is ENHRY and CDR2 is SYGVKD. This CDR3 has 15 residues. With 4 bases clipped from V and 9 bases from J, the junction kept 15 bases outside the gene matches. This chain's CDR3 is CAISGRPRLAHGQYF. As DNA, the CDR3 is TGTGCCATCAGTGGTCGACCGAGACTAGCACACGGGCAGTACTTC.

The rearrangement links TRBV12-3 or TRBV12-4 to TRBJ2-1, with 7 nucleotides matching TRBD2. The CDR3 consists of 15 residues. The V and J ends lost 3 bases and 10 bases, in that order; junction bases with no gene match: 12. CDR3 in DNA: TGTGCCAGCAGTTTGAGGGCTAGCGGAGGATACGAGCAGTTCTTC. It yields the protein CASSLRASGGYEQFF.

The rearrangement links TRBV4-2 to TRBJ2-1; D might be TRBD1 (5 bases). The ends were cut back, 0 bases at V and 1 base at J, with 16 bases in the middle. CDR1 and CDR2 from the germline V gene are LGHNA and YNFKEQ. This CDR3 spans 18 amino acids. CDR3 DNA sequence: TGTGCCAGCAGCCAAGATTTCGTCGAAGGGGATTCCTACAATGAGCAGTTCTTC. It specifies CASSQDFVEGDSYNEQFF.

This clonotype was observed a few times. The CDR3 spells CASSQSVQETQYF. In DNA, the CDR3 is TGTGCCAGCAGCCAGTCGGTCCAAGAGACCCAGTACTTC. This chain links TRBV6-1 with TRBJ2-5; D remains ambiguous. Germline CDR1 MNHNS, CDR2 SASEGT. The V end lost 6 bases, the J end lost 1 base, and 9 bases lay between the germline ends. The CDR3 has 13 residues.

The chain links TRBV7-2 to TRBJ1-1; maybe TRBD1 (5 bases). The V gene lost 0 bases and the J gene lost 4 bases, with 9 bases spanning the gap. There are 14 residues in the CDR3. Germline V CDR1 and CDR2: SGHTA, FQGNSA. CDR3: CASSLAGGSTEAFF. DNA of the CDR3: TGTGCCAGCAGCTTAGCCGGGGGGAGCACTGAAGCTTTCTTT.

The chain has TRBV25-1 and TRBJ1-2; D is perhaps TRBD1 (5 bases). CDR3 size: 16 residues. V was cut by 6 bases and J by 1 base, with 18 bases left in between. The V gene's germline CDR1 is MGHDK and CDR2 SYGVNS. The CDR3 region is CASRPTENPYNYGYTF. The CDR3 nucleotides read TGTGCCAGCAGGCCGACAGAGAACCCCTATAACTATGGCTACACCTTC.

This clonotype has more than one count but fewer than ten. The chain has TRBV11-2 and TRBJ2-1; weak D call: TRBD2 (5 bases). Germline V CDR1 and CDR2: SGHAT, FQNNGV. Trimming cost V 1 base and J 4 bases, with 11 bases left between them. The CDR3 spans 15 residues. The CDR3 spells CASSLGGLLYNEQFF. The CDR3 DNA is TGTGCCAGCAGCTTAGGCGGACTGCTATACAATGAGCAGTTCTTC.

This sequence joins TRBV2 and TRBJ2-5; no clear D. The CDR3 sequence is 12 residues long. Germline V gene lookup returns CDR1 SNHLY and CDR2 FYNNEI. V lost 7 bases to trimming and J lost 2 bases, with 8 bases between them. The CDR3 here is CASTQLQETQYF. The CDR3 DNA sequence: TGTGCCAGCACCCAGCTACAAGAGACCCAGTACTTC.